This T cell receptor (beta chain) was obtained from a study of T cells in localized non-small cell lung cancer. In regard to this clone: Its specificity is unknown.

Points from the study as a whole: Uninvolved adjacent lung had more T cell clonality than any other tissue, topping tumor.

Germline V CDR1 and CDR2: MDHEN, SYDVKM. V was pared by 2 bases and J by 2 bases, with 4 bases of the junction left unmatched. This CDR3 has 15 amino acids. The data were produced by immunoSEQ multiplex PCR, yet TCRdb's version contains in-frame clones alone and is incomplete. The sample consists of approximately 34,000 clones, around 93% of them appearing once. This chain connects TRBV28 to TRBJ2-7; TRBD1 aligns across 9 bases. The sample was peripheral blood, taken before any cancer treatment. The source of this sequence is a female donor older than 55 with stage I lung adenocarcinoma. CDR3 sequence: CASSLATGGTYEQYF. CDR3 bases: TGTGCCAGCAGTTTAGCGACAGGGGGGACCTACGAGCAGTACTTC. Supplemented by reference TRBV28 and TRBJ2-7, the full variable domain reads DVKVTQSSRYLVKRTGEKVFLECVQDMDHENMFWYRQDPGLGLRLIYFSYDVKMKEKGDIPEGYSVSREKKERFSLILESASTNQTSMYLCASSLATGGTYEQYFGPGTRLTVT.